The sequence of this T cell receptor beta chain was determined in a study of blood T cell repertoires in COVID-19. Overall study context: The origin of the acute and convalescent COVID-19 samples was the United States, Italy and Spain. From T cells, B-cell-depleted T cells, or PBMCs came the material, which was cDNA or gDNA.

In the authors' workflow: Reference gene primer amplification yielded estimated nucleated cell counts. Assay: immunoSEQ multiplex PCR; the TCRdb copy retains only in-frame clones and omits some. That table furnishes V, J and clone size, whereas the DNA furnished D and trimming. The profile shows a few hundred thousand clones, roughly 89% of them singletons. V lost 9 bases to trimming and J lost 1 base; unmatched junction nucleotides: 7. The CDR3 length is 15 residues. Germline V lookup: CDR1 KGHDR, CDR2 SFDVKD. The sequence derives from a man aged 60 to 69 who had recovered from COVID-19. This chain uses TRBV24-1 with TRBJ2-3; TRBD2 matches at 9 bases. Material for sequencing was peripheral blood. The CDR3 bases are TGTGCCACCGGGACGTTAGCGGGGGGCACAGATACGCAGTATTTT. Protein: CATGTLAGGTDTQYF.